These 21 T cell receptor beta chains originate from one sample sequenced in a study of OX40 agonist ivuxolimab in advanced cancers. The method behind the library was the immunoSEQ multiplex PCR assay. Held by TCRdb, this immuneACCESS table contains in-frame sequences only and omits some clones. Under half of the omission traces to an unresolved V gene where checked; the cause of the rest is unknown. The sample includes 20,000 to 30,000 clones, with roughly 93% observed a single time. The ten largest clones add up to more than 40% of the sample. The starting material was CD4+ or CD8+ T cells sorted from blood, obtained in a trial of the OX40 agonist ivuxolimab. The receptor source for this set is an adult with an advanced solid tumor such as melanoma, head and neck, liver or kidney cancer.

This sequence joins TRBV10-3 and TRBJ1-5; the match to TRBD1 covers 9 bases. The CDR3 is made up of 15 amino acids. V shed 8 bases, J shed 2 bases, and the junction held 7 bases outside the gene matches. The germline V gene encodes CDR1 ENHRY and CDR2 SYGVKD. Here the CDR3 reads CAIGATGGGNQPQHF. The CDR3 nucleotides read TGTGCCATCGGGGCGACAGGGGGTGGCAATCAGCCCCAGCATTTT.

The chain recombines TRBV6-5 with TRBJ1-1; D is uncertain. V dropped 6 bases and J dropped 5 bases, with 16 bases sitting between them. CDR1 MNHEY and CDR2 SVGAGI come from the germline V gene. The CDR3 contains 14 residues. CDR3 sequence: CASRSGSAGTEAFF. The DNA for the CDR3 is TGTGCCAGCAGGTCCGGGTCCGCCGGGACTGAAGCTTTCTTT.

The chain uses TRBV11-3 and TRBJ1-3; 10 nucleotides agree with TRBD1. This CDR3 is built from 16 residues. The V gene's germline CDR1 is SGHNT and CDR2 YENEEA. The V gene end was trimmed by 5 bases and the J gene end by 0 bases; junction bases not matched to a gene: 4. CDR3 bases: TGTGCCAGCAGCCCGGGACAGGGGAGCTCTGGAAACACCATATATTTT. Translated: CASSPGQGSSGNTIYF.

This chain joins TRBV4-1 and TRBJ1-1; D is unclear. Germline V gene data show CDR1 as MGHRA and CDR2 as YSYEKL. The CDR3 loop spans 17 amino acids. Trimming stripped 0 bases from V and 4 bases from J, with 18 bases between. In nucleotides, the CDR3 is TGCGCCAGCAGCCAAGAGCGGTTCGGCAAATTGAGCACTGAAGCTTTCTTT. Its protein product is CASSQERFGKLSTEAFF.

The chain has TRBV13 and TRBJ2-7; D call uncertain. The CDR3 runs 12 residues. V lost 2 bases to trimming and J lost 4 bases, with 6 bases between them. CDR1 PRHDT and CDR2 FYEKMQ come from the germline V gene (reference sequence). The CDR3 nucleotides read TGTGCCAGCAGCTTAAAGACGTACGAGCAGTACTTC. It encodes CASSLKTYEQYF.

The chain links TRBV11-2 to TRBJ2-6; D unclear. V was shortened by 5 bases and J by 5 bases, with 22 bases between the two germline ends. The CDR3 extends over 18 amino acids. From germline, CDR1 is SGHAT and CDR2 FQNNGV. The CDR3 coding sequence is TGTGCCAGCAGCACCAAATTCAAGCAACAAAGTCGGGCCAACGTCCTGACTTTC. Amino acids: CASSTKFKQQSRANVLTF.

The chain links TRBV27 to TRBJ2-1; D might be TRBD2 (5 bases). The germline gives CDR1 MNHEY, CDR2 SMNVEV (reference sequence). This CDR3 is 13 amino acids long. With 6 bases removed from V and 9 bases from J, the gap between germline ends came to 15 bases. The CDR3 loop reads CASSLSGRPEQFF. The CDR3 nucleotides are TGTGCCAGCAGCCTAAGCGGCCGACCTGAGCAGTTCTTC.

V usage is TRBV25-1 and J usage is TRBJ2-5; D perhaps matches TRBD1 (6 bases). V shed 1 base and J shed 2 bases, with 8 bases lying between them. Per the germline V gene, CDR1 is MGHDK and CDR2 is SYGVNS. The CDR3 extends over 14 amino acids. This CDR3 is CASSELQGQETQYF. The CDR3 DNA is TGTGCCAGCAGTGAATTGCAGGGGCAAGAGACCCAGTACTTC.

This sequence joins TRBV6-1 and TRBJ1-2; 8 bases match TRBD1. The germline gives CDR1 MNHNS, CDR2 SASEGT. This CDR3 is 15 amino acids long. V trimming: 3 bases; J trimming: 4 bases; junction bases outside the gene matches: 7. The CDR3 protein is CASSEARDRRYGYTF. DNA of the CDR3: TGTGCCAGCAGTGAGGCAAGGGACAGGCGCTATGGCTACACCTTC.

The V and J genes are TRBV13 and TRBJ1-2; D not certain. Germline V CDR1 and CDR2: PRHDT, FYEKMQ (reference sequence). The CDR3 spans 15 residues. The germline V and J ends were trimmed by 2 bases and 1 base, with 11 bases remaining between them. CDR3 sequence reads: CASSLRTDYNYGYTF. The CDR3 DNA reads TGTGCCAGCAGCTTACGAACGGATTATAACTATGGCTACACCTTC.

V and J are TRBV5-8 and TRBJ2-3; TRBD1 agrees at 7 bases. The germline gives CDR1 SGHTS, CDR2 YDEGEE. The V segment lost 3 bases and the J segment 6 bases; nucleotides outside the gene matches: 7. This CDR3 has 14 residues. DNA for the CDR3: TGTGCCAGCAGCTCCCGGACAGGCAAGGATACGCAGTATTTT. Its translation: CASSSRTGKDTQYF.

The chain is built from TRBV11-3 and TRBJ2-7, with TRBD2 identical over 7 bases. V shed 5 bases, J shed 5 bases, and the junction held 9 bases outside the gene matches. Germline CDR1 reads SGHNT; CDR2 reads YENEEA. The CDR3 has 14 residues. The CDR3 bases are TGTGCCAGCAGCCAAAGACTAGCACTGGACGAGCAGTACTTC. Translated, it gives CASSQRLALDEQYF.

J is TRBJ2-6 and V is TRBV10-2; no reliable D call. CDR3 size: 15 residues. Between the trimmed V and J ends, which lost 5 bases and 0 bases, there was a span of 8 bases. Germline V gene lookup returns CDR1 WSHSY and CDR2 SAAADI. The CDR3 bases are TGCGCCAGCAGTCCAATAGGCTCTGGGGCCAACGTCCTGACTTTC. Encoded protein: CASSPIGSGANVLTF.

This clone was picked up a small number of times. The V and J genes are TRBV30 and TRBJ1-1; TRBD1 might be the D (5 bases). V gave up 4 bases and J gave up 6 bases, with 12 bases separating them. Germline CDR1 reads GTSNPN; CDR2 reads SVGIG (reference sequence). The CDR3 runs 12 residues. The CDR3 loop is CAWIWGYPEAFF. CDR3 in DNA: TGTGCCTGGATTTGGGGGTACCCTGAAGCTTTCTTT.

This clone was detected only once. This chain links TRBV5-4 with TRBJ2-6; D is unresolved. The CDR3 contains 15 residues. The germline gives CDR1 SGHNT, CDR2 YYREEE (reference sequence). V dropped 1 base and J dropped 5 bases, with 10 bases sitting between them. The CDR3 region is CASSLNPERANVLTF. CDR3 nucleotides: TGTGCCAGCAGCTTGAATCCGGAGAGGGCCAACGTCCTGACTTTC.

This sequence joins TRBV7-2 and TRBJ2-7; D perhaps matches TRBD2 (5 bases). Germline V gene sequence: CDR1 SGHTA, CDR2 FQGNSA. V lost 1 base to trimming and J lost 6 bases, with 13 bases between them. The CDR3 has 14 amino acids. This chain's CDR3 is CASSLEVGLSEQYF. Here the CDR3 DNA reads TGTGCCAGCAGCTTAGAGGTAGGACTCTCCGAGCAGTACTTC.

The chain carries TRBV29-1 and TRBJ2-1; 8 bases agree with TRBD1. The CDR3 length is 13 residues. Germline V CDR1 and CDR2: SQVTM, ANQGSEA. Trimming at V came to 5 bases and at J to 6 bases, leaving 6 bases not matched to a gene. The DNA for the CDR3 is TGCAGCGTTTCCCCGCAGGGGGCCAATGAGCAGTTCTTC. It codes for CSVSPQGANEQFF.

The chain joins TRBV7-9 to TRBJ1-2; 12 bases map to TRBD1. Looked up from germline, CDR1 is SEHNR and CDR2 is FQNEAQ (reference sequence). The CDR3 runs 13 residues. Trimming took 5 bases from V and 10 from J; bases not matched to a gene: 5. CDR3 nucleotides: TGTGCCAGCAGCGCCGGGACAGGGGGCGACTACACCTTC. Translated: CASSAGTGGDYTF.

This chain joins TRBV6-7 and TRBJ2-6, with D possibly matching TRBD1 (5 bases). TRBV6-7 is flagged as an ORF with uncertain function. V was pared by 0 bases and J by 0 bases, with 15 bases between. This CDR3 comprises 19 residues. The CDR3 sequence: CASSYSRQGNISGANVLTF. In DNA, the CDR3 is TGTGCCAGCAGTTACTCGAGGCAGGGCAACATCTCTGGGGCCAACGTCCTGACTTTC.

The rearrangement joins TRBV12-5 to TRBJ2-4; 9 bases are a match to TRBD1. V lost 1 base to trimming and J lost 6 bases; unmatched junction nucleotides: 1. The CDR3 is made up of 14 amino acids. The germline V gene has CDR1 LGHNT and CDR2 FRNRAP. CDR3 bases: TGTGCTAGTGGTTTGGCGGGACAGGGAAACATTCAGTACTTC. It encodes CASGLAGQGNIQYF.

V usage is TRBV5-1 and J usage is TRBJ2-1; no clear D gene. Germline assignment: CDR1 SGHRS and CDR2 YFSETQ. CDR3 length: 16 residues. V lost 0 bases and J lost 2, with 12 bases in between. CDR3 nucleotides: TGCGCCAGCAGCTTGGACCCCCAGTGGACCTACAATGAGCAGTTCTTC. It translates to CASSLDPQWTYNEQFF.